This TCR beta chain was recorded in a study of T cells after yellow fever vaccination. Concerning this clonotype itself: Its antigen is not identified.

A process of 5'RACE template switching, which added a universal primer site and UMIs, was used to make TCR cDNA. TCRdb itself ran the 5' RACE reads through MiXCR, one entry per CDR3 protein. The sample carries approximately 120,000 distinct CDR3 sequences, roughly 15% recorded once. Broader study findings: Shared CD4/CD8 clonotypes were a small share, likely from convergent recombination. Clones from primary vaccination mostly reappeared after the booster (over 95% CD4, roughly 87% CD8). By day 5 rather than day 15, the secondary response had peaked, though it was weaker.

V shed 1 base and J 15 bases; nucleotides not matched to a gene: 15. CDR3 length: 15 residues. CDR1 and CDR2 from the germline V gene are PRHDT and FYEKMQ (reference sequence). The TCR comes from a man aged 18-30 years who received the YFV17D yellow fever vaccine. The sequenced sample was CD8+ T cells sorted from PBMCs, obtained 5 days after the yellow fever booster vaccination. The V call is TRBV13, the J call TRBJ2-1; 7 positions agree with TRBD1. The CDR3 loop is CASSLEAGGRLNPFF. CDR3 sequence (DNA): TGTGCCAGCAGCTTAGAGGCAGGGGGACGCCTGAATCCGTTCTTC.